Below, one T cell receptor beta chain is given with its context. The data were obtained in a study of regulatory T cells in long-lasting Graves disease. This CDR3 region has 16 residues. The V gene lost 0 bases and the J gene lost 2 bases, with 12 bases spanning the gap. The V gene's germline CDR1 is SGDLS and CDR2 YYNGEE. Documented time point: persistent/refractory GD, antithyroid drugs over 5 years with positive TRAb. PBMC RNA served as the TCR library source. Through Arm-PCR of CDR3 regions and iRepertoire HTBI primers, TCR beta libraries were built. Via MiXCR, TCRdb re-called the multiplex PCR reads, giving one row per CDR3 protein. This sample has around 500,000 distinct CDR3 sequences, with around 21% found just once.

The sequencing here drew on peripheral blood mononuclear cells (PBMCs), taken when the disease was refractory, from a patient treated with antithyroid drugs. This TCR derives from a female donor with Graves disease. The J gene is TRBJ2-4, the V gene TRBV9; D ambiguous. This chain's CDR3 is CASSVGSGASKNIQYF. The CDR3 DNA sequence: TGTGCCAGCAGCGTAGGTTCAGGTGCCTCCAAAAACATTCAGTACTTC.